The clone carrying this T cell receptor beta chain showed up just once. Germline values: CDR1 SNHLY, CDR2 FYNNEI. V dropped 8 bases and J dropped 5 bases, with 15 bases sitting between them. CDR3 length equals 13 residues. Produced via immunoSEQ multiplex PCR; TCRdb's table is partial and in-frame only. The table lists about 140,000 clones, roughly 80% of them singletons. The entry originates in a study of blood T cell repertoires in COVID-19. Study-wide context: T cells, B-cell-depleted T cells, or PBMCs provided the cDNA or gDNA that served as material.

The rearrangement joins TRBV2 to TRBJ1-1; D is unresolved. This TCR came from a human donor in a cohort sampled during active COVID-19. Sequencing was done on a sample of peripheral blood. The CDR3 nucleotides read TGTGCCAGCGCCCCCGGCGGGGAAACTGAAGCTTTCTTT. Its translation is CASAPGGETEAFF.